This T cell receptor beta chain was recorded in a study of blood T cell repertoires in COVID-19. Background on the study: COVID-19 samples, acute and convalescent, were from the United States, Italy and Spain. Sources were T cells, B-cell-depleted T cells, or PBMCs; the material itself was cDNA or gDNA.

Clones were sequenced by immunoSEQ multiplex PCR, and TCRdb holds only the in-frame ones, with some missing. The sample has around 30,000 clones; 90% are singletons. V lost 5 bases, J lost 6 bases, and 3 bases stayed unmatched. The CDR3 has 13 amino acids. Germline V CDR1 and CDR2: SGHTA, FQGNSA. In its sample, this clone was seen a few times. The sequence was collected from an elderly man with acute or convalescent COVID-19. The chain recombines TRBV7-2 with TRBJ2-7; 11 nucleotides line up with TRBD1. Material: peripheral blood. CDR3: CASSQGQGVEQYF. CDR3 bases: TGTGCCAGCAGCCAGGGACAGGGGGTCGAGCAGTACTTC.